Below are 2 T cell receptor beta chains sequenced from a single sample in a study of T cell repertoires in cytomegalovirus infection. TCRdb analysed the reads with MiXCR anew, one entry per CDR3 protein. Here the sample spans roughly 640,000 distinct CDR3 sequences, approximately 25% being singletons. The sample was CD8+ T cells from PBMCs. The receptor set was obtained from a human donor in good health (CMV status not recorded). Some clones in this sample may be carry-over from other donors' samples.

The chain is built from TRBV7-9 and TRBJ2-7, with D possibly called TRBD1 or TRBD2 (6 bases each). Per the germline V gene, CDR1 is SEHNR and CDR2 is FQNEAQ (reference sequence). V dropped 8 bases and J dropped 6 bases, with 17 bases sitting between them. The CDR3 sequence is 13 residues long. The CDR3 region is CASAGGLALEQYF. CDR3 sequence (DNA): TGTGCCAGCGCTGGGGGGCTAGCGCTCGAGCAGTACTTC.

This clonotype was seen more than once but under ten times. The rearrangement links TRBV24-1 to TRBJ2-2; D call uncertain. Germline V gives CDR1 KGHDR, CDR2 SFDVKD. The CDR3 has 12 residues. V shed 6 bases and J shed 3 bases, with 4 bases lying between them. The chain's CDR3 is CATSTHTGELFF. The CDR3 coding sequence is TGTGCCACCAGTACACACACCGGGGAGCTGTTTTTT.